A selection of T cell receptor beta chains follows, all from one sample in a study of cytomegalovirus exposure and HLA in healthy donors. Measured with immunoSEQ multiplex PCR; TCRdb has only the in-frame clones, and not every one. This table holds under 300,000 clones, nearly 95% found once. The specimen sequenced was PBMCs. These receptors came from a girl aged 2-10 years in good health and CMV-seronegative. The CDR3 runs from the conserved cysteine through the conserved F or W. The D gene is left open where the match is weak. Clone sizes are given selectively: once, few, many, or a class where the clone is expanded.

TRBJ2-1,NA,NA,13,TRBV5-6,CASSFGRGHEQFF,TGTGCCAGCAGCTTTGGTAGGGGCCATGAGCAGTTCTTC
TRBJ1-5,TRBD1,NA,15,TRBV5-6,CASSFGTGGNQPQHF,TGTGCCAGCAGCTTCGGGACAGGCGGCAATCAGCCCCAGCATTTT
TRBJ2-1,NA,NA,11,TRBV7-3,CASSQANEQFF,TGTGCCAGCAGCCAGGCGAATGAGCAGTTCTTC
TRBJ1-2,NA,NA,15,TRBV7-3,CASSLIAGTNYGYTF,TGTGCCAGCAGCTTAATCGCAGGGACTAACTATGGCTACACCTTC
TRBJ2-1,TRBD2,NA,16,TRBV27,CASSVLAGGSYNEQFF,TGTGCCAGCAGCGTTCTAGCGGGCGGCTCCTACAATGAGCAGTTCTTC
TRBJ1-2,TRBD1,NA,14,TRBV13,CASSAGTGAYGYTF,TGTGCCAGCAGCGCGGGGACAGGGGCCTATGGCTACACCTTC
TRBJ1-3,NA,NA,15,TRBV18,CASSPIQFSGNTIYF,TGTGCCAGCTCACCGATACAGTTCTCTGGAAACACCATATATTTT
TRBJ2-7,NA,NA,19,TRBV22-1,CPGSAPGTSGRPGPYEQYF,TGTCCTGGGAGCGCACCTGGGACTAGCGGGAGACCCGGGCCCTACGAGCAGTACTTC
TRBJ1-1,NA,NA,12,TRBV29-1,CSVGGIATEAFF,TGCAGCGTTGGAGGGATTGCAACTGAAGCTTTCTTT
TRBJ1-4,NA,NA,15,TRBV19,CASSPRRIGNEKLFF,TGTGCCAGTAGTCCCCGGAGGATCGGTAATGAAAAACTGTTTTTT
TRBJ2-1,TRBD2,once,16,TRBV19,CASSIGGTRLYNEQFF,TGTGCCAGTAGTATAGGTGGGACTAGACTCTACAATGAGCAGTTCTTC
TRBJ2-1,TRBD2,few,15,TRBV30,CAWTSGDSSYNEQFF,TGTGCCTGGACTAGCGGGGACAGCTCCTACAATGAGCAGTTCTTC
TRBJ2-1,TRBD1,NA,16,TRBV13,CASSSITGDPNNEQFF,TGTGCCAGCAGCTCGATAACAGGGGACCCCAACAATGAGCAGTTCTTC
TRBJ2-1,TRBD2,NA,13,TRBV6-1,CASTGLAYNEQFF,TGTGCCAGCACCGGACTAGCATACAATGAGCAGTTCTTC
TRBJ1-3,TRBD1,NA,16,TRBV7-2,CASSRRDRGNGNTIYF,TGTGCCAGCAGCCGCCGGGACAGGGGGAACGGAAACACCATATATTTT
TRBJ1-2,NA,once,15,TRBV13,CASSLGLTGLGGYTF,TGTGCCAGCAGCTTAGGACTGACAGGCCTGGGCGGCTACACCTTC
TRBJ2-5,TRBD2,NA,13,TRBV2,CASKAGGQETQYF,TGTGCCAGCAAGGCGGGGGGTCAAGAGACCCAGTACTTC
TRBJ2-2,TRBD2,NA,16,TRBV7-9,CASSLGLAANTGELFF,TGTGCCAGCAGCCTGGGACTAGCGGCGAACACCGGGGAGCTGTTTTTT
TRBJ2-5,NA,NA,17,TRBV9,CASSVGKSSESQETQYF,TGTGCCAGCAGCGTAGGGAAGTCTAGCGAGTCACAAGAGACCCAGTACTTC
TRBJ1-6,TRBD1,NA,14,TRBV4-1,CASSLGQGDSPLHF,TGCGCCAGCAGCTTGGGACAGGGTGATTCACCCCTCCACTTT
TRBJ1-1,TRBD1,NA,15,TRBV19,CASSILRDRGTEAFF,TGTGCCAGTAGTATTCTCCGGGACAGGGGCACTGAAGCTTTCTTT
TRBJ2-4,TRBD2,NA,15,TRBV19,CASSPGGIAKNIQYF,TGTGCCAGTAGTCCCGGGGGGATAGCCAAAAACATTCAGTACTTC
TRBJ2-7,TRBD2,NA,15,TRBV6-5,CASRGLAGGEDEQYF,TGTGCCAGCAGGGGACTAGCGGGAGGGGAGGACGAGCAGTACTTC
TRBJ1-2,TRBD1,NA,14,TRBV7-9,CSSSFATGTDGYTF,TGTTCCAGCAGCTTTGCCACCGGGACAGACGGCTACACCTTC
TRBJ2-6,NA,NA,17,TRBV7-2,CASSFGTESSGANVLTF,TGTGCCAGCAGCTTTGGGACTGAGAGCTCTGGGGCCAACGTCCTGACTTTC
TRBJ1-5,NA,NA,14,TRBV6-6,CASSLAGGNQPQHF,TGTGCCAGCAGTTTGGCAGGGGGCAATCAGCCCCAGCATTTT
TRBJ2-1,NA,NA,14,TRBV7-9,CASSDLGGYNEQFF,TGTGCCAGCAGCGACCTCGGGGGCTACAATGAGCAGTTCTTC
TRBJ1-1,TRBD1,NA,15,TRBV18,CASSRDRGMNTEAFF,TGTGCCAGCTCACGGGACAGGGGGATGAACACTGAAGCTTTCTTT
TRBJ2-2,NA,NA,16,TRBV5-4,CASSSPKSLQTGELFF,TGTGCCAGCAGCTCCCCTAAGTCGCTCCAAACCGGGGAGCTGTTTTTT
TRBJ1-4,NA,NA,13,TRBV29-1,CSVASRISEKLFF,TGCAGCGTTGCCAGCAGGATCAGCGAAAAACTGTTTTTT
TRBJ1-2,TRBD1,NA,16,TRBV19,CASSIFADRYLYGYTF,TGTGCCAGTAGTATTTTCGCGGACAGGTATCTTTATGGCTACACCTTC